The clone carrying this TCR beta chain was seen a few times. Sequenced by immunoSEQ multiplex PCR; TCRdb stores in-frame clones only, minus some. The table includes 950,000 to 1,200,000 clones, approximately 80% detected once. The CDR3 covers 13 residues. J was trimmed by 8 bases and V by 5 bases; bases with no gene match: 6. Per the germline V gene, CDR1 is SGHVS and CDR2 is FNYEAQ. The data originate from a study of shared clonotypes between healthy human individuals. The specimen sequenced was memory CD4+ T cells from PBMCs. Documented subset: CD45RA-negative fraction. This TCR was sampled from a young man in good health. Some clones in this sample may be carry-over from other donors' samples. The J gene is TRBJ1-2, the V gene TRBV7-6, with TRBD1 identical over 9 bases. The CDR3 DNA sequence: TGTGCCAGCAGCCCGAACAGGGGGCTAGGCTACACCTTC. It specifies CASSPNRGLGYTF.